The 9 T cell receptor beta chains listed next were all sequenced from one sample in a study of T cell clonality in common variable immunodeficiency. The repertoire was sequenced with immunoSEQ multiplex PCR; TCRdb's copy has only in-frame clones and lacks some. The sample counts about 66,000 clones, none seen once; the ten largest own around 1.7%. Sequences were obtained from peripheral blood mononuclear cells. These TCRs come from a person aged 18 to 75 in good health.

This clone was observed at least ten times. The read gets to within 3 residues of the CDR3 end, and the germline J gene fills in the rest. This chain links TRBV2 with TRBJ2-1, with TRBD1 matching 9 bases. This CDR3 spans 15 amino acids. From germline, CDR1 is SNHLY and CDR2 FYNNEI. J gave up 4 bases and V 4 bases, and 5 bases lay outside the gene matches. CDR3 loop: CASSAQGARYNEQFF. The sequenced part of the CDR3 DNA is TGTGCCAGCAGTGCACAGGGGGCGCGTTACAATGAG.

This clone was picked up many times. The read terminates 3 residues ahead of where the CDR3 ends, so the germline J gene completes it. The V gene is TRBV12-3 or TRBV12-4, the J gene TRBJ2-1, with TRBD2 identical over 8 bases. This CDR3 has 18 residues. The ends lost 6 bases at V and 7 bases at J; junction bases unmatched: 20. CDR3 sequence reads: CASSGGGVGGQGRNEQFF. The covered CDR3 bases are TGTGCCAGCAGCGGGGGGGGAGTAGGAGGCCAGGGGCGGAATGAG.

This clone was found many times. The read comes to an end 3 residues before the CDR3 does, leaving the germline J gene to fill in the end. The chain combines TRBV19 with TRBJ1-5; tentative D call: TRBD1 (6 bases). V shed 7 bases and J shed 3 bases, with 16 bases lying between them. CDR1 and CDR2 from the germline V gene are LNHDA and SQIVND (reference sequence). The CDR3 contains 15 residues. Here the CDR3 reads CASTSGAPYNQPQHF. The CDR3 bases that were read are TGTGCCAGTACTTCAGGGGCGCCTTACAATCAGCCC.

The sample holds many counts of this clone. The CDR3 here is CASSVELGEQYF. The DNA read from the CDR3 is TGTGCCAGCAGTGTAGAACTCGGCGAG. The chain employs TRBV6-1 and TRBJ2-7; no clear D. The read gets to within 3 residues of the CDR3 end, and the germline J gene fills in the rest. Trimming took off 4 bases at V and 6 bases at J, with 10 bases between the two ends. CDR3 length: 12 residues. CDR1 and CDR2 (germline): MNHNS, SASEGT.

This clone has ten or more counts. The CDR3 extends 3 residues past the end of the read, so its final part is completed from the germline J gene. The chain links TRBV7-3 to TRBJ2-1, with no clear D. CDR3 length: 12 amino acids. Germline CDR1 is SGHTA and CDR2 is FQGTGA. Trimming shortened V by 2 bases and J by 9 bases, and 8 bases separated the two germline ends. The CDR3 region is CASSLGRTEQFF. The DNA read from the CDR3 is TGTGCCAGCAGCTTAGGGCGTACTGAG.

As regards this clone: Read data end 3 residues before the CDR3 end; the end is taken from the germline J gene. This chain links TRBV20-1 with TRBJ2-7, with a possible D match to TRBD2 (6 bases). V lost 3 bases, J lost 1 base, and 16 bases lay in between. The germline gives CDR1 DFQATT, CDR2 SNEGSKA (reference sequence). There are 15 residues in the CDR3. The covered CDR3 bases are TGCAGTGCTAGCCGTCTAGCGCCTCCTTCCTACGAG. Protein product: CSASRLAPPSYE. The entire CDR3 reads CSASRLAPPSYEQYF.

This clone has a count of ten or more. The CDR3 end lies 3 residues beyond the end of the read and is filled in from the germline J gene. The rearrangement links TRBV2 to TRBJ2-3; 7 nucleotides agree with TRBD1. V dropped 4 bases and J dropped 2; count of bases not matched to a gene: 12. The germline CDR1 and CDR2 sequences are SNHLY and FYNNEI. The CDR3 consists of 17 residues. The CDR3 DNA, read in part, is TGTGCCAGCAGTGTTCACAGGGGCGACATTAACACAGATACG. This encodes CASSVHRGDINTDT. The complete CDR3 sequence is CASSVHRGDINTDTQYF.

In regard to this clone: Read coverage stops 3 residues before the CDR3 terminus; the germline J gene supplies the remainder. The V gene is TRBV5-1, the J gene TRBJ2-3; a weak D match, TRBD1 (7 bases). Germline CDR1 reads SGHRS; CDR2 reads YFSETQ. The CDR3 is made up of 15 amino acids. The V gene lost 7 bases and the J gene lost 4 bases, with 19 bases spanning the gap. The CDR3 region is CASGLTGEAADTQYF. The DNA read from the CDR3 is TGCGCCAGCGGACTAACAGGGGAAGCGGCAGATACG.

Details on this clone: The read ends 3 residues early relative to the CDR3; the germline J gene fills the gap. The chain recombines TRBV5-4 with TRBJ2-7; 10 positions agree with TRBD2. J gave up 2 bases and V 3 bases, and 8 bases lay outside the gene matches. The CDR3 extends over 16 amino acids. Germline V gives CDR1 SGHNT, CDR2 YYREEE (reference sequence). The sequenced part of the CDR3 DNA is TGTGCCAGCAGCTCCGTTAGGACTAGCGGAACCTACGAG. It is translated as CASSSVRTSGTYE. The CDR3 reads in full as CASSSVRTSGTYEQYF.